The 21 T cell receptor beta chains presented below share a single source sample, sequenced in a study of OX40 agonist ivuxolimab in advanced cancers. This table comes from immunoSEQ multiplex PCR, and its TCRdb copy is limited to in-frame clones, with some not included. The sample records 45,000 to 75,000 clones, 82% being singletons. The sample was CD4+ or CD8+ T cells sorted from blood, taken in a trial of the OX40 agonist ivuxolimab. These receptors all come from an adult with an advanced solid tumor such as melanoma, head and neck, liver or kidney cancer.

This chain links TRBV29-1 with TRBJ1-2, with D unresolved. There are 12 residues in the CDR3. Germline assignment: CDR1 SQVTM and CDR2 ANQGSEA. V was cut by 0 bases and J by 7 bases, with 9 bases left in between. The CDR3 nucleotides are TGCAGCGTTGAAGATCTCCAGGCTGGCTACACCTTC. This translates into CSVEDLQAGYTF.

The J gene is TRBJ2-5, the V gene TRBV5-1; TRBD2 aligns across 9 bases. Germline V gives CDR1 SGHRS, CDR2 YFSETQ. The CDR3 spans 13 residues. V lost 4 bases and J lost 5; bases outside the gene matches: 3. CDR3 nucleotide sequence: TGCGCCAGCAGCCCTAGCGGGGAGGAGACCCAGTACTTC. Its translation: CASSPSGEETQYF.

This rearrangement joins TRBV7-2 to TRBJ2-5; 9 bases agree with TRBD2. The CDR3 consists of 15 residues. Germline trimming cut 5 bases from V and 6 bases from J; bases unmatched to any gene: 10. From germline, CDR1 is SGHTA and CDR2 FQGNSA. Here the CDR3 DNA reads TGTGCCAGCAGCCCGGACAGCGGGAGGAGGCAGACCCAGTACTTC. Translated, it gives CASSPDSGRRQTQYF.

For the CDR3, the DNA is TGTGCCTGGAGTCCCGGACAGAGCAATCAGCCCCAGCATTTT. It specifies CAWSPGQSNQPQHF. V and J are TRBV30 and TRBJ1-5; D might be TRBD1 (6 bases). The CDR3 runs 14 residues. Per the germline V gene, CDR1 is GTSNPN and CDR2 is SVGIG (reference sequence). V lost 2 bases, J lost 1 base, and 9 bases lay in between.

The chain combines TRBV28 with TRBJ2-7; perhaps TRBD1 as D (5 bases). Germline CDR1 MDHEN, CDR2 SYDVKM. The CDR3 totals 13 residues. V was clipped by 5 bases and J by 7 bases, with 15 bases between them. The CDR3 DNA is TGTGCCAGCAGTGACAGTCGGTCAGTGGAGCAGTACTTC. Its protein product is CASSDSRSVEQYF.

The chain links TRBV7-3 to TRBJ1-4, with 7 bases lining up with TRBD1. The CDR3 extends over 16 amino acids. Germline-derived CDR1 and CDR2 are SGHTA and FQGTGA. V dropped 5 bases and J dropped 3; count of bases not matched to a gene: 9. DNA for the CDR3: TGTGCCAGCAGCCCCCAGGGGGGGAGGTCTAATGAAAAACTGTTTTTT. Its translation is CASSPQGGRSNEKLFF.

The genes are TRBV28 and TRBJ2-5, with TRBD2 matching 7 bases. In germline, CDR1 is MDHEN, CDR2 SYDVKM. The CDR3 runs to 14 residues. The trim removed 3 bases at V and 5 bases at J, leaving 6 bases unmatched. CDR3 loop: CASSFKRGGETQYF. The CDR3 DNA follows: TGTGCCAGCAGTTTCAAGCGGGGAGGGGAGACCCAGTACTTC.

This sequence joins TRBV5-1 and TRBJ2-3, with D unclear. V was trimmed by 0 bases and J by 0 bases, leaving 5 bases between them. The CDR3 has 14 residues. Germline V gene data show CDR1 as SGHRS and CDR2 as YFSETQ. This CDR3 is CASSLERSTDTQYF. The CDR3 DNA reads TGCGCCAGCAGCTTGGAACGGAGCACAGATACGCAGTATTTT.

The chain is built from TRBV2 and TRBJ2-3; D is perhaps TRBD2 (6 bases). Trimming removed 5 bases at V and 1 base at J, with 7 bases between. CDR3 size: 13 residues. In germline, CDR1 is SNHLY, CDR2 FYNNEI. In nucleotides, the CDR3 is TGTGCCAGCAGTAAGCGGGGCACAGATACGCAGTATTTT. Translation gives CASSKRGTDTQYF.

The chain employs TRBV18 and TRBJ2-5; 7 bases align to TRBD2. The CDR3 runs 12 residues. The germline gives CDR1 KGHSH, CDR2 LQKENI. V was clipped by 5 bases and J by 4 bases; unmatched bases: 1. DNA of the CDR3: TGTGCCAGCTCAACGGGGGGAGAGACCCAGTACTTC. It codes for CASSTGGETQYF.

CDR3 bases: TGTGCCAGCAGCTTAGGGCCCACAGGGGGCTATGGCTACACCTTC. Its translation: CASSLGPTGGYGYTF. The J gene is TRBJ1-2, the V gene TRBV7-2, with TRBD1 matching over 8 bases. Trimming at V came to 1 base and at J to 4 bases, leaving 5 bases not matched to a gene. Germline values: CDR1 SGHTA, CDR2 FQGNSA. CDR3 length equals 15 residues.

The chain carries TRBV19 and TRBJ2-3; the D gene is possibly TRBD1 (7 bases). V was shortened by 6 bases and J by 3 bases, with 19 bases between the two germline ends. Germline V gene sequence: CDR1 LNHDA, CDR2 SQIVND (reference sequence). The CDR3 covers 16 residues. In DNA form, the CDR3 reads TGTGCCAGTAGAAACCCCCAGGCAGGGGGGACAGATACGCAGTATTTT. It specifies CASRNPQAGGTDTQYF.

The CDR3 here is CASSVGGWNEQYF. DNA for the CDR3: TGTGCCAGCAGTGTGGGGGGTTGGAACGAGCAGTACTTC. The chain joins TRBV2 to TRBJ2-7; TRBD2 is a possible D gene (6 bases). The V and J ends lost 4 bases and 5 bases respectively, with 12 bases between them. The CDR3 sequence is 13 residues long. CDR1 is SNHLY, CDR2 FYNNEI, per germline.

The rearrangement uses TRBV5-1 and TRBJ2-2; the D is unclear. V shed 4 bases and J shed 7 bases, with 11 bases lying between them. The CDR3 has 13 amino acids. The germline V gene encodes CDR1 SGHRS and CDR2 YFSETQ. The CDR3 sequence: CASSVRLDGELFF. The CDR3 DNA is TGCGCCAGCAGCGTACGGCTAGACGGGGAGCTGTTTTTT.

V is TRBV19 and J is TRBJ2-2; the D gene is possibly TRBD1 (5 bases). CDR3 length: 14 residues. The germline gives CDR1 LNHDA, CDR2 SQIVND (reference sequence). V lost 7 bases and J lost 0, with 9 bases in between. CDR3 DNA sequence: TGTGCCAGTAATACAGGCGCGAACACCGGGGAGCTGTTTTTT. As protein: CASNTGANTGELFF.

CDR3: CASSYSYSNSGNTIYF. Here the CDR3 DNA reads TGTGCCAGCAGTTACTCGTACAGCAACTCTGGAAACACCATATATTTT. The chain is built from TRBV6-6 and TRBJ1-3; D is ambiguous. Germline lookup yields CDR1 MNHNY and CDR2 SVGAGI (reference sequence). The CDR3 runs 16 residues. V was pared by 0 bases and J by 0 bases, with 9 bases between.

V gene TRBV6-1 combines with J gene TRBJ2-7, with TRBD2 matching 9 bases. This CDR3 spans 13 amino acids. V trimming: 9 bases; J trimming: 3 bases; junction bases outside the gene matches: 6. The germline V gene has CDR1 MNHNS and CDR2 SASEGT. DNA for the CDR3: TGTGCCAGTCAGCGGGGGGCGATCTACGAGCAGTACTTC. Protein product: CASQRGAIYEQYF.

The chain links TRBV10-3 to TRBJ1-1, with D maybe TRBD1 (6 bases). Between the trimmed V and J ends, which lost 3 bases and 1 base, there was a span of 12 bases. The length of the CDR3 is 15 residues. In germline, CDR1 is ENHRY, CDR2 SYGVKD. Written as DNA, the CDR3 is TGTGCCATCAGTGATTCGGGGACACAGAACACTGAAGCTTTCTTT. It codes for CAISDSGTQNTEAFF.

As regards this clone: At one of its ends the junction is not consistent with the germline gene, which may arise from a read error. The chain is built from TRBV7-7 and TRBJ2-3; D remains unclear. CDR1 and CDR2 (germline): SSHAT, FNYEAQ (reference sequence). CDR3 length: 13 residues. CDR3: CASSLGSADTQYF. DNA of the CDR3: TGTGCTAGCAGCTTAGGTTCAGCAGATACGCAGTATTTT. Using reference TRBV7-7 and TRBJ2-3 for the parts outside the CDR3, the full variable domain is GAGVSQSPRYKVTKRGQDVTLRCDPISSHATLYWYQQALGQGPEFLTYFNYEAQPDKSGLPSDRFSAERPEGSISTLTIQRTEQRDSAMYRCASSLGSADTQYFGPGTRLTVL.

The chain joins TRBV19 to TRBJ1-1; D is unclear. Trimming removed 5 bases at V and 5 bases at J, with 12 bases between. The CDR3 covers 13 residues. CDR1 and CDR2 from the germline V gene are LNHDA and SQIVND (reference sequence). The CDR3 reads CASSLRDLTEAFF. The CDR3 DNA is TGTGCCAGTAGTCTTCGAGACTTAACTGAAGCTTTCTTT.

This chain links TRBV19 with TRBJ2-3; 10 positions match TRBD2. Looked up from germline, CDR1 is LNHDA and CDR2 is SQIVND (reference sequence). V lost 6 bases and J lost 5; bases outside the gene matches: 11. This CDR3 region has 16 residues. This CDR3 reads CASRAQPGLAVDTQYF. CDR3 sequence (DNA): TGTGCCAGTAGGGCGCAGCCTGGACTAGCGGTAGATACGCAGTATTTT.